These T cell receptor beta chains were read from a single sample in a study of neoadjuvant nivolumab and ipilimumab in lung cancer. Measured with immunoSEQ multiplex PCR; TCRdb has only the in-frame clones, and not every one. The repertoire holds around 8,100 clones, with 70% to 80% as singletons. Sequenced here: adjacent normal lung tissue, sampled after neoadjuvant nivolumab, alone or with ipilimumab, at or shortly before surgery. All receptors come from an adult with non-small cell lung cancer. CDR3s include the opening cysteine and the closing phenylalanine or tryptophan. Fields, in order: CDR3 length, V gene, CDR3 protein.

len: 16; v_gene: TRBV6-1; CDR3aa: CASSEVGRSSGNTIYF
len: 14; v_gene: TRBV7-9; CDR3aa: CASSSTGESYEQYF
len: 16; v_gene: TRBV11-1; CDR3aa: CASSALGRGAGETQYF
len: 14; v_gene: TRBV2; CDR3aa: CASRDRGPADEQFF
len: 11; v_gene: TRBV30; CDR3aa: CAWRFDHEQYF
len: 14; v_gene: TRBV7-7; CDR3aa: CASSPGTGGETQYF
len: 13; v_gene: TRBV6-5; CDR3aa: CASSYSTSYGYTF
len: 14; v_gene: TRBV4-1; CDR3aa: CASSQRSLNTEAFF
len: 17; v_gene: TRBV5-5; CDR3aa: CASSLEGQSAFLYEQYF
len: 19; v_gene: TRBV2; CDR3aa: CASSVKRGASGGTPKTQYF
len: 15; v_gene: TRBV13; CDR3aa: CASSVAGSYTDTQYF
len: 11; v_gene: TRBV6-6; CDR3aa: CARSRDIEQYF
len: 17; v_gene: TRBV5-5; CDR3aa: CASSHRWTGTQTYEQYF
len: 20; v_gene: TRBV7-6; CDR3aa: CASNLYPGLAGPDSYNEQFF
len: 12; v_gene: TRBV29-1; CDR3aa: CSAEGADGELFF
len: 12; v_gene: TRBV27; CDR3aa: CASSLSKNEQFF
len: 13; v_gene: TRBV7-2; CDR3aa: CASSLYRNYEQYF
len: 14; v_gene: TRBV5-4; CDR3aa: CASSPGTGTYEQYF
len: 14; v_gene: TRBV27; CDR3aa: CASSLRRGGYEQYF
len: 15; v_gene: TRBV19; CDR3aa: CASSNPGDFNEKLFF
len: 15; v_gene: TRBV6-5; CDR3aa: CASSYWTGRTYEQYF
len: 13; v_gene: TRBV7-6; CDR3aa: CASSSVANSPLHF
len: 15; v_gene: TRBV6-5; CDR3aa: CASSYSSGLNTEAFF
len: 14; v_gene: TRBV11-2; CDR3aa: CASSPPQTTGELFF
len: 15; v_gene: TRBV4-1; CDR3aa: CASSQGELAGDEQFF
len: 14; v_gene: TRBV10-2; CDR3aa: CASSELGPTGELFF
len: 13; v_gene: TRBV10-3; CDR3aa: CAIIGPENYGYTF
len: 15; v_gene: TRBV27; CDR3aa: CASSLQVGRGYEQYF
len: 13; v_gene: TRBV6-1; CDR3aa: CASCGTGLHEQYF
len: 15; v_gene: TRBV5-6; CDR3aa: CASSLPGQGNYGYTF
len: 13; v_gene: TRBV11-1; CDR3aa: CASRATGGYEQYF
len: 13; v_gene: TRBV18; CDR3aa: CASSLGSNQPQHF
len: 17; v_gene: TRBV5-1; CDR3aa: CASRRQGFPSTNEKLFF
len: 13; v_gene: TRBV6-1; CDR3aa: CAIEGGTNYGYTF
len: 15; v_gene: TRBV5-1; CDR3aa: CASSSSGTNTGELFF
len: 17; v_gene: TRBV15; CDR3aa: CATSGRQGASIRDTQYF
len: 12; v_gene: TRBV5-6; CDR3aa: CASSLGPTEAFF
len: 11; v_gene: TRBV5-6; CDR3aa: CASRRGYEQYF
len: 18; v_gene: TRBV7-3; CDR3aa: CASSEQLQGAGRTGELFF
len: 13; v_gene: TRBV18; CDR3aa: CASSPRDLYEQYF
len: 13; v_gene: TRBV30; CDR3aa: CAWSFAGGYEQYF
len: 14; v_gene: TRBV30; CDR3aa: CAWIPGQGASEAFF
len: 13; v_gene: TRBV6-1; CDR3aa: CASSLGPTYEQYF
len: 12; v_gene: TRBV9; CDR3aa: CASSVGMSPLHF
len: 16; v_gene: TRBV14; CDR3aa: CASSQVTGAAGNTIYF